Listed below are T cell receptor beta chains from one sample, sequenced in a study of blood T cell repertoires in COVID-19. Produced via immunoSEQ multiplex PCR; TCRdb's table is partial and in-frame only. The sample contains about 170,000 clones, around 82% of which appear only once. Sequenced input: peripheral blood. All receptors derive from a man in his 70s with active or convalescent COVID-19. Both conserved end residues are part of each CDR3. Fields, in order: D gene, J gene, clone size, V gene, CDR3 protein, CDR3 DNA. The D gene is left open where the match is weak. Part of the rows lack a size; the others show once, few, many or a class for expanded clones.

TRBD1 TRBJ2-7 NA TRBV6-5 CASSPGQGAREQYF TGTGCCAGCAGCCCGGGACAGGGGGCGCGCGAGCAGTACTTC
TRBD1 TRBJ1-5 NA TRBV7-2 CASSFGDRANQPQHF TGTGCCAGCAGCTTTGGGGACAGAGCTAATCAGCCCCAGCATTTT
NA TRBJ2-1 NA TRBV14 CASSPHRGSSYNEQFF TGTGCCAGCAGCCCTCACCGGGGGAGCTCCTACAATGAGCAGTTCTTC
NA TRBJ1-1 NA TRBV27 CASSFRGLGTEAFF TGTGCCAGCAGTTTTAGGGGATTGGGCACTGAAGCTTTCTTT
NA TRBJ1-1 few TRBV11-2 CASRRGGSRAEAFF TGTGCCAGCAGACGAGGGGGTAGTAGGGCTGAAGCTTTCTTT
TRBD2 TRBJ2-3 NA TRBV7-2 CASSLAVAGGPTDTQYF TGTGCCAGCAGCTTAGCAGTAGCGGGTGGGCCCACAGATACGCAGTATTTT
NA TRBJ2-1 NA TRBV28 CASSPHPPAENEQFF TGTGCCAGCAGCCCGCACCCCCCAGCGGAGAATGAGCAGTTCTTC
TRBD1 TRBJ2-1 NA TRBV7-9 CASRFSGGLSYNEQFF TGTGCCAGCAGGTTTTCAGGGGGCCTCTCCTACAATGAGCAGTTCTTC
TRBD2 TRBJ2-3 NA TRBV24-1 CATSDPGTSGVTDTQYF TGTGCCACCAGTGATCCTGGGACTAGCGGGGTGACAGATACGCAGTATTTT
NA TRBJ1-2 NA TRBV29-1 CSVEGTPGVDYGYTF TGCAGCGTTGAAGGGACCCCGGGAGTGGACTATGGCTACACCTTC
TRBD1 TRBJ2-7 NA TRBV5-1 CASSPAGTGAYEQYF TGCGCCAGCAGCCCCGCCGGGACAGGGGCCTACGAGCAGTACTTC
TRBD2 TRBJ2-7 few TRBV27 CASSGRGEQYF TGTGCCAGCAGTGGGAGGGGAGAGCAGTACTTC
NA TRBJ2-1 NA TRBV5-1 CASLGPGKTEFF TGCGCCAGCCTGGGGCCAGGGAAAACGGAGTTCTTC
NA TRBJ2-1 NA TRBV30 CATTRSSYNEQFF TGTGCCACAACCCGGAGCTCCTACAATGAGCAGTTCTTC
NA TRBJ1-6 few TRBV15 CATSRESPRGSPLHF TGTGCCACCAGCAGGGAGTCCCCCAGGGGTTCACCCCTCCACTTT
TRBD2 TRBJ2-3 NA TRBV7-2 CASSLDAGGPDTQYF TGTGCCAGCAGCTTAGATGCGGGGGGGCCCGATACGCAGTATTTT
TRBD2 TRBJ2-5 NA TRBV27 CASSLGGGRGETQYF TGTGCCAGCAGTTTAGGGGGGGGGAGAGGAGAGACCCAGTACTTC
TRBD1 TRBJ1-5 NA TRBV19 CASAPSGTGVEDNQPQHF TGTGCCAGTGCACCCTCCGGGACAGGGGTGGAGGACAATCAGCCCCAGCATTTT
TRBD1 TRBJ1-5 NA TRBV6-6 CASSYSGQGNQPQHF TGTGCCAGCAGTTACTCGGGACAGGGGAATCAGCCCCAGCATTTT
NA TRBJ1-4 NA TRBV21-1 CASSRKGAEANEKLFF TGTGCCAGCAGCCGGAAGGGGGCGGAGGCTAATGAAAAACTGTTTTTT
NA TRBJ1-4 NA TRBV3-1/TRBV3-2 CASSRHRLANEKLFF TGTGCCAGCAGCCGTCACAGGCTTGCTAATGAAAAACTGTTTTTT
NA TRBJ1-5 NA TRBV18 CASSGGTSDQPQHF TGTGCCAGCTCAGGCGGGACCAGCGATCAGCCCCAGCATTTT
NA TRBJ2-2 NA TRBV3-1/TRBV3-2 CASSQERGWTGELFF TGTGCCAGCAGCCAAGAGCGGGGTTGGACCGGGGAGCTGTTTTTT
TRBD1 TRBJ1-2 NA TRBV5-1 CASREQGAAGYGYTF TGCGCCAGCAGGGAACAGGGGGCAGCGGGCTATGGCTACACCTTC
TRBD2 TRBJ2-3 NA TRBV2 CASSGTSGSPDTQYF TGTGCCAGCAGTGGGACTAGCGGGAGCCCAGATACGCAGTATTTT
NA TRBJ2-3 NA TRBV4-3 CASSPGARGPGYF TGCGCCAGCAGCCCCGGGGCGCGGGGTCCGGGGTATTTT
TRBD1 TRBJ1-6 NA TRBV5-4 CASSPTWDRDNSPLHF TGTGCCAGCAGCCCGACTTGGGACAGGGATAATTCACCCCTCCACTTT
NA TRBJ1-5 NA TRBV21-1 CASSKDDRDREGSNQPQHF TGTGCCAGCAGCAAAGACGACCGGGACAGGGAGGGTAGCAATCAGCCCCAGCATTTT
NA TRBJ1-6 NA TRBV3-1/TRBV3-2 CASSRPGENSPLHF TGTGCCAGCAGCCGGCCGGGGGAAAATTCACCCCTCCACTTT
TRBD1 TRBJ2-1 few TRBV5-5 CASSQTGEHEQFF TGTGCCAGCAGTCAGACAGGGGAGCATGAGCAGTTCTTC
NA TRBJ1-6 NA TRBV5-5 CASRAPGLYNSPLHF TGTGCCAGCAGGGCTCCGGGACTATATAATTCACCCCTCCACTTT
NA TRBJ1-5 once TRBV6-1 CASREGRAGRSQPQHF TGTGCCAGCAGGGAAGGGCGGGCAGGGAGGAGTCAGCCCCAGCATTTT
TRBD1 TRBJ1-2 NA TRBV28 CASSLAGQGVANYGYTF TGTGCCAGCAGTTTAGCGGGACAGGGGGTGGCTAACTATGGCTACACCTTC
NA TRBJ2-7 NA TRBV9 CASSAPGWLGGEQYF TGTGCCAGCAGCGCCCCAGGGTGGTTGGGTGGCGAGCAGTACTTC
NA TRBJ2-1 NA TRBV7-9 CASTQEVAEYNEQFF TGTGCCAGCACCCAAGAGGTAGCGGAGTACAATGAGCAGTTCTTC
TRBD1 TRBJ2-2 once TRBV7-2 CASRPPGQRNTGELFF TGTGCCAGCAGACCTCCGGGACAGCGGAACACCGGGGAGCTGTTTTTT
NA TRBJ1-2 NA TRBV15 CATSSDRAGPYYGYTF TGTGCCACCAGCAGCGACCGAGCGGGACCCTACTATGGCTACACCTTC
NA TRBJ1-2 NA TRBV11-2 CASSPVRLGGAAGYGYTF TGTGCCAGCAGCCCGGTTCGGTTAGGCGGGGCAGCGGGGTATGGCTACACCTTC
TRBD2 TRBJ2-1 NA TRBV28 CASSLTSGRASYNEQFF TGTGCCAGCAGTTTGACCAGCGGGAGGGCCTCCTACAATGAGCAGTTCTTC
NA TRBJ2-5 NA TRBV3-1/TRBV3-2 CASSPSGGWAQYF TGTGCCAGCAGCCCGTCGGGTGGTTGGGCCCAGTACTTC
NA TRBJ2-7 NA TRBV28 CASGGNSYYEQYF TGTGCCTCTGGGGGGAATTCATACTACGAGCAGTACTTC
NA TRBJ1-3 NA TRBV18 CASSPLEDSSGNTIYF TGTGCCAGCTCACCACTTGAGGATTCCTCTGGAAACACCATATATTTT
NA TRBJ1-1 once TRBV24-1 CATRGRGADTEAFF TGTGCCACCAGGGGGAGGGGCGCGGACACTGAAGCTTTCTTT
TRBD1 TRBJ2-7 NA TRBV19 CASSNTPGTVPEQYF TGTGCCAGTAGCAATACCCCCGGGACAGTCCCCGAGCAGTACTTC
NA TRBJ1-2 NA TRBV27 CASSHKPSYGYTF TGTGCCAGCAGCCATAAGCCATCCTATGGCTACACCTTC
TRBD1 TRBJ1-4 NA TRBV27 CASRTDRGDEKLFF TGTGCCAGCAGAACCGACAGGGGAGACGAAAAACTGTTTTTT
NA TRBJ1-1 few TRBV7-9 CASSRQVMNTEAFF TGTGCCAGCAGCCGACAGGTTATGAACACTGAAGCTTTCTTT
NA TRBJ1-5 NA TRBV12-5 CASSRGSNQPQHF TGTGCTAGTTCCAGGGGAAGCAATCAGCCCCAGCATTTT
NA TRBJ1-5 few TRBV27 CASSPQGNNQPQHF TGTGCCAGCAGTCCCCAGGGAAACAATCAGCCCCAGCATTTT
TRBD2 TRBJ2-3 few TRBV5-1 CASSSWEAGADTQYF TGCGCCAGCAGCTCATGGGAGGCGGGGGCAGATACGCAGTATTTT
NA TRBJ2-3 NA TRBV7-2 CASSSRRGGADTQYF TGTGCCAGCAGCTCAAGGAGGGGGGGGGCAGATACGCAGTATTTT
NA TRBJ2-6 NA TRBV5-1 CASSLDPGKGANVLTF TGCGCCAGCAGCTTGGATCCGGGAAAGGGGGCCAACGTCCTGACTTTC
TRBD1 TRBJ2-7 many TRBV4-3 CASSPEFAQGWYEQYF TGCGCCAGCAGCCCGGAATTCGCACAGGGGTGGTACGAGCAGTACTTC